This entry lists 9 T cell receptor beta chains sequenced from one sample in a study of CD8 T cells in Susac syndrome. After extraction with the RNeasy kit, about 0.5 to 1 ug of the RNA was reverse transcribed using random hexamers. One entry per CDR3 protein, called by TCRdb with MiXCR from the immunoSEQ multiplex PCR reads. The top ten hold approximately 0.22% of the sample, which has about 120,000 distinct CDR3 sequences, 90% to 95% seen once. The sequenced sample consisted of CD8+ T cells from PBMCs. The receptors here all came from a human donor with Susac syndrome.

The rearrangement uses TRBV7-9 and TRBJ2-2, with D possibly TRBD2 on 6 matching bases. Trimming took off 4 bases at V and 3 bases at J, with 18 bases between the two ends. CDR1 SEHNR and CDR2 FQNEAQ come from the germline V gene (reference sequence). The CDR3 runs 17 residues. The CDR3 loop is CASSSPGVGGDTGELFF. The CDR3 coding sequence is TGTGCCAGCAGCTCTCCTGGGGTCGGGGGTGACACCGGGGAGCTGTTTTTT.

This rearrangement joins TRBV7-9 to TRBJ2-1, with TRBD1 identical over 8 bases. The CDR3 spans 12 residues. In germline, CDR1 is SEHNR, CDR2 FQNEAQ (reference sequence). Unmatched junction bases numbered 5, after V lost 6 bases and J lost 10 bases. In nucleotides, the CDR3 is TGTGCCAGCAGGTCCACAGGGGGGGAGCAGTTCTTC. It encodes CASRSTGGEQFF.

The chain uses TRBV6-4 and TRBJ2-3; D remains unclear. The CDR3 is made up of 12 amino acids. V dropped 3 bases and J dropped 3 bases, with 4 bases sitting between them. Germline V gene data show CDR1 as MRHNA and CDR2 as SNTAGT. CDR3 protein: CASSEGTDTQYF. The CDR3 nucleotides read TGTGCCAGCAGTGAGGGGACAGATACGCAGTATTTT.

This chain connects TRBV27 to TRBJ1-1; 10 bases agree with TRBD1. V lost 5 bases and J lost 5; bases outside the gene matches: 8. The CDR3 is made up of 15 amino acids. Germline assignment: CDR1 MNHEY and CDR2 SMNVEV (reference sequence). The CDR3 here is CASSGDRGGRTEAFF. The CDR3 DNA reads TGTGCCAGCAGTGGGGACAGGGGCGGCCGGACTGAAGCTTTCTTT.

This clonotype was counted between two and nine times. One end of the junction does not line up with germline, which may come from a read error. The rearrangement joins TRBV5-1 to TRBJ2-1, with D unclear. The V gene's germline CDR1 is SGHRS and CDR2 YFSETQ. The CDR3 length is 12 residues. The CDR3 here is CASSLTDNEQFF. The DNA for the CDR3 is TGTGCCAGCAGCTTAACCGACAATGAGCAGTTCTTC.

The CDR3: CASSQDPLAGGGIQYF. As DNA, the CDR3 is TGCGCCAGCAGCCAAGATCCGCTAGCGGGAGGTGGCATTCAGTACTTC. V and J are TRBV4-3 and TRBJ2-4, with 11 positions matching TRBD2. CDR3 length: 16 amino acids. V shed 0 bases, J shed 9 bases, and the junction held 7 bases outside the gene matches. The V gene's germline CDR1 is LGHNA and CDR2 YSLEER.

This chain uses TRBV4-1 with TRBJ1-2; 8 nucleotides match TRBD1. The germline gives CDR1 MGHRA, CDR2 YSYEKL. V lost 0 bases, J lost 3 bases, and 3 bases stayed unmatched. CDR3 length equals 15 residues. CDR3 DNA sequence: TGCGCCAGCAGCCAAGAGGGGACAGGCTACTATGGCTACACCTTC. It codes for CASSQEGTGYYGYTF.

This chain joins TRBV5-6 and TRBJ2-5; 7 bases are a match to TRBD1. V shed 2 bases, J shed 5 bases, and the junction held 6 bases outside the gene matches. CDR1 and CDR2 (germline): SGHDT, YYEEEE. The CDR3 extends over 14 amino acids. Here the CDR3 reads CASSLPTGLETQYF. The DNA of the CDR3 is TGTGCCAGCAGCTTACCGACAGGGTTGGAGACCCAGTACTTC. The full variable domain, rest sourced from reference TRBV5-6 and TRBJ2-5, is DAGVTQSPTHLIKTRGQQVTLRCSPKSGHDTVSWYQQALGQGPQFIFQYYEEEERQRGNFPDRFSGHQFPNYSSELNVNALLLGDSALYLCASSLPTGLETQYFGPGTRLLVL.

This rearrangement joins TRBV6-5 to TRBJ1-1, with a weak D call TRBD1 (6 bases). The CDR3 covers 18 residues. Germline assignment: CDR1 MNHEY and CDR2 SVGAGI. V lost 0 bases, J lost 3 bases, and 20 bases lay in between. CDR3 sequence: CASSYSRTEPHVYTEAFF. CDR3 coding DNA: TGTGCCAGCAGTTACTCGAGGACAGAACCTCATGTGTACACTGAAGCTTTCTTT.